One sample yielded the 18 T cell receptor beta chains listed below, sequenced in a study of blood T cell repertoires in COVID-19. Sequencing was performed with immunoSEQ multiplex PCR; in TCRdb, only in-frame clones are kept and a portion is missing. The repertoire holds 85,000 to 120,000 clones, with about 80% as singletons. The source material was peripheral blood. The receptor set was obtained from a woman aged 60 to 75 with acute or convalescent COVID-19.

The CDR3 region is CASSIQPGNTEAFF. In DNA form, the CDR3 reads TGTGCCAGTAGTATCCAACCAGGGAACACTGAAGCTTTCTTT. This chain connects TRBV19 to TRBJ1-1; no firm D call. Germline V lookup: CDR1 LNHDA, CDR2 SQIVND (reference sequence). There are 14 residues in the CDR3. V shed 3 bases and J shed 1 base, with 9 bases lying between them.

This clone was recorded a few times. This rearrangement joins TRBV5-6 to TRBJ2-7; D possibly corresponds to TRBD1 (6 bases). Germline V lookup: CDR1 SGHDT, CDR2 YYEEEE. The CDR3 spans 14 residues. V was shortened by 4 bases and J by 0 bases, with 11 bases between the two germline ends. Here the CDR3 DNA reads TGTGCCAGCAGCGGCCCGGACAGCTCCTACGAGCAGTACTTC. It codes for CASSGPDSSYEQYF. The full variable domain, completed using reference TRBV5-6 and TRBJ2-7, is DAGVTQSPTHLIKTRGQQVTLRCSPKSGHDTVSWYQQALGQGPQFIFQYYEEEERQRGNFPDRFSGHQFPNYSSELNVNALLLGDSALYLCASSGPDSSYEQYFGPGTRLTVT.

The chain has TRBV20-1 and TRBJ1-1; D is undetermined. With 3 bases removed from V and 2 bases from J, the gap between germline ends came to 10 bases. The germline V gene has CDR1 DFQATT and CDR2 SNEGSKA (reference sequence). This CDR3 is 13 amino acids long. The CDR3 DNA follows: TGCAGTGCTAGTGGACGGGGAAACACTGAAGCTTTCTTT. Translated, it gives CSASGRGNTEAFF.

CDR3 nucleotides: TGTGCCAGCGCTCAGGAGGGCCGCTTTGGCTACGAGCAGTACTTC. Amino acid sequence: CASAQEGRFGYEQYF. V and J are TRBV6-4 and TRBJ2-7, with a weak D call TRBD2 (6 bases). CDR3 size: 15 residues. Germline V gives CDR1 MRHNA, CDR2 SNTAGT. Deletions cut 8 bases from V and 3 bases from J, with 20 bases between.

The chain carries TRBV7-7 and TRBJ1-3; D is undetermined. Trimming removed 4 bases at V and 1 base at J, with 8 bases between. The CDR3 spans 14 residues. CDR1 and CDR2 from the germline V gene are SSHAT and FNYEAQ (reference sequence). CDR3 nucleotide sequence: TGTGCCAGCAGCTCCGGTACTTCTGGAAACACCATATATTTT. Encoded protein: CASSSGTSGNTIYF.

V is TRBV10-2 and J is TRBJ1-5; maybe TRBD1 (6 bases). V was pared by 6 bases and J by 6 bases, with 12 bases between. Germline V gives CDR1 WSHSY, CDR2 SAAADI. There are 13 residues in the CDR3. CDR3 bases: TGCGCCAGCAGCTGGGGGCTGGTTCAGCCCCAGCATTTT. It encodes CASSWGLVQPQHF.

The chain carries TRBV11-2 and TRBJ2-1, with D tentatively TRBD1 (5 bases). The CDR3 is made up of 15 amino acids. CDR1 is SGHAT, CDR2 FQNNGV, per germline. The ends were cut back, 5 bases at V and 4 bases at J, with 15 bases in the middle. CDR3 in DNA: TGTGCCAGCAGCCCCCGACAGACCACTTACAATGAGCAGTTCTTC. This encodes CASSPRQTTYNEQFF.

The CDR3 DNA reads as TGTGCCAGCAGAGCGCCCTCCCCCTACGAGCAGTACTTC. Amino acids: CASRAPSPYEQYF. V gene TRBV28 combines with J gene TRBJ2-7; D is uncertain. The V end lost 6 bases, the J end lost 2 bases, and 11 bases lay between the germline ends. The CDR3 runs to 13 residues. The V gene's germline CDR1 is MDHEN and CDR2 SYDVKM.

In nucleotides, the CDR3 is TGCGCCAGCAGCCAAGAACCACTACGATTCACTGAAGCTTTCTTT. Encoded protein: CASSQEPLRFTEAFF. The rearrangement joins TRBV4-1 to TRBJ1-1; D is uncertain. Germline CDR1 and CDR2: MGHRA and YSYEKL. CDR3 length: 15 amino acids. The ends were cut back, 0 bases at V and 4 bases at J, with 12 bases in the middle.

The chain employs TRBV10-1 and TRBJ2-7, with 8 bases fitting TRBD2. The CDR3 totals 19 residues. Germline CDR1 is WNHNN and CDR2 is SYGVQD (reference sequence). The junction had 20 bases not matched to a gene; V was cut back by 0 bases and J by 7 bases. As DNA, the CDR3 is TGCGCCAGCAGTGAGTCGAGGCTTCCTGCGGGAGGTCGTAAGGGTGAGCAGTACTTC. It codes for CASSESRLPAGGRKGEQYF.

This sequence joins TRBV2 and TRBJ2-1, with 9 bases matching TRBD1. The germline CDR1 and CDR2 sequences are SNHLY and FYNNEI. The CDR3 is 14 amino acids. V dropped 11 bases and J dropped 6; count of bases not matched to a gene: 11. CDR3 region: CAHLGTGLSNEQFF. For the CDR3, the DNA is TGTGCCCATCTGGGGACAGGGCTTTCCAATGAGCAGTTCTTC.

The chain employs TRBV5-4 and TRBJ2-6, with D unclear. CDR1 is SGHNT and CDR2 is YYREEE in the germline V gene (reference sequence). There are 15 residues in the CDR3. The V and J ends lost 3 bases and 4 bases respectively, with 11 bases between them. This CDR3 is CASSSRGAGANVLTF. DNA for the CDR3: TGTGCCAGCAGCTCGAGAGGAGCCGGGGCCAACGTCCTGACTTTC. Full variable domain (missing parts from reference TRBV5-4 and TRBJ2-6): ETGVTQSPTHLIKTRGQQVTLRCSSQSGHNTVSWYQQALGQGPQFIFQYYREEENGRGNFPPRFSGLQFPNYSSELNVNALELDDSALYLCASSSRGAGANVLTFGAGSRLTVL.

The chain has TRBV23-1 and TRBJ1-1; 8 nucleotides line up with TRBD1. TRBV23-1 falls under the ORF class, with uncertain function. The CDR3 extends over 13 amino acids. V lost 7 bases, J lost 5 bases, and 6 bases stayed unmatched. The CDR3 coding sequence is TGCGCCAGCAACGGACAGGGATCGACTGAAGCTTTCTTT. It translates to CASNGQGSTEAFF.

The gene calls are TRBV5-4 and TRBJ1-1, with D perhaps matching TRBD1 (5 bases). Between the trimmed V and J ends, which lost 1 base and 7 bases, there was a span of 20 bases. In germline, CDR1 is SGHNT, CDR2 YYREEE (reference sequence). The CDR3 contains 16 residues. Written as DNA, the CDR3 is TGTGCCAGCAGCTTGCCCGGACAACCTAGCGTCTATGAAGCTTTCTTT. Residues: CASSLPGQPSVYEAFF.

This clone was seen only once. The V call is TRBV9, the J call TRBJ2-3; no reliable D call. From germline, CDR1 is SGDLS and CDR2 YYNGEE. This CDR3 comprises 16 residues. V lost 5 bases and J lost 4, with 20 bases in between. DNA for the CDR3: TGTGCCAGCAGTGAGGCCTGGAGATCTCTCCCAGATACGCAGTATTTT. This gives the protein CASSEAWRSLPDTQYF.

This clone occurred once. The J gene is TRBJ2-7, the V gene TRBV10-3; 7 nucleotides match TRBD1. CDR3 length: 13 amino acids. V lost 3 bases, J lost 6 bases, and 5 bases stayed unmatched. The germline V gene has CDR1 ENHRY and CDR2 SYGVKD. This CDR3 reads CAISEIGGAEQYF. The CDR3 coding sequence is TGTGCCATCAGTGAAATAGGGGGCGCCGAGCAGTACTTC.

The chain uses TRBV11-1 and TRBJ2-7; perhaps TRBD2 as D (6 bases). The CDR3 extends over 15 amino acids. With 5 bases removed from V and 5 bases from J, the gap between germline ends came to 19 bases. The germline gives CDR1 SGHAT, CDR2 FQDESV (reference sequence). The CDR3 DNA reads as TGTGCCAGCAGCGTTACTGGGGGGTTTGACAACGAGCAGTACTTC. Encoded protein: CASSVTGGFDNEQYF.

This sequence joins TRBV19 and TRBJ2-3; 11 nucleotides line up with TRBD1. Trimming took 5 bases from V and 3 from J; bases not matched to a gene: 7. The CDR3 sequence is 16 residues long. Germline CDR1 LNHDA, CDR2 SQIVND (reference sequence). Here the CDR3 DNA reads TGTGCCAGTAGTGGGCCCCGGGACAGGGGGACAGATACGCAGTATTTT. It encodes CASSGPRDRGTDTQYF. Looking up the rest from reference TRBV19 and TRBJ2-3 gives the full variable domain: DGGITQSPKYLFRKEGQNVTLSCEQNLNHDAMYWYRQDPGQGLRLIYYSQIVNDFQKGDIAEGYSVSREKKESFPLTVTSAQKNPTAFYLCASSGPRDRGTDTQYFGPGTRLTVL.